This T cell receptor (beta chain) was captured in a study of T-cell memory formation after mild COVID-19 (dated by TCRdb to the early 2020s). Study-wide context: Most TCR sequence clusters were specific to one of the two donors. T-cell clones expanding and contracting after mild COVID-19 in a couple of donors were tracked by longitudinal TCRalpha and TCRbeta repertoire sequencing. Two young, previously healthy adult volunteers, one female and one male, were included in the cohort.

In the germline V gene, CDR1 corresponds to SGHVS and CDR2 to FNYEAQ. V loses 1 base of germline sequence and J loses 5 bases, and the interval between the two ends is 14 bases. CDR3 length: 15 amino acids, cysteine to phenylalanine. Kept here is only the CDR3 DNA, which spans 45 bases and is read in frame from base 1. Ten or more counts support this clonotype. Its specific antigen is unknown. The input lacks base qualities; no much larger clone sits a single base away. What the work shows at the level of the full study, not this receptor alone: Clones that contracted from day 15 to 85 showed balanced CD4/CD8 phenotypes, whereas a second wave of clones that expanded from day 15 to 37 leaned towards CD4+. The second-wave clones that peaked on day 37 were not confirmed to be SARS-CoV-2 specific. Only a couple of mild cases were covered in the study, and larger cohorts including severe cases with pre-infection samples were considered necessary. The detection of some responding clones in pre-infection memory suggests that pre-existing cross-reactive memory T cells joined the SARS-CoV-2 response. Contracting CD4+ clones were located mainly in the CM and EM memory subsets, whereas CD8+ clones were found to be enriched in EMRA.

These reads were obtained on an Illumina NovaSeq 6000. cDNA libraries for TCRalpha and TCRbeta were prepared by 5'RACE using constant-segment primers, with sample barcodes and unique molecular identifiers added. Trizol reagent was used to extract RNA from every sample. Library amplification was performed in two PCR steps, and a second sample barcode and Illumina TruSeq adapters were introduced in the second step. The libraries were sequenced on an Illumina NovaSeq using 2 x 150 bp paired-end reads. In the authors' own workflow: Demultiplexing of reads and collapsing into UMI-guided consensus sequences were performed with migec v1.2.7. Using mixcr v2.1.11, the UMI consensuses were aligned to TRA and TRB V and J templates and assembled into clonotypes. A clonotype was counted as expanded or contracted only when both edgeR and NoisET called the clonotype significant, with the noise models trained on biological replicates. For edgeR calls, the cutoffs were a false discovery rate-adjusted p below 0.01 and a log2 fold-change threshold of 1. As an exploratory analysis of dynamics, max-normalized trajectories of the 1000 most abundant clonotypes were examined with PCA combined with hierarchical clustering. The CD4 or CD8 phenotype of responding clones was assigned using the separately sequenced CD4+ and CD8+ repertoires. TCRdb reran the public reads through fastp at Q25 and MiXCR, keeping productive beta chains. CDR3 protein sequences are deduplicated, and each keeps its most common genes and DNA. The authors' filters were not applied to this entry. A total of 100,000 to 150,000 distinct CDR3 sequences appear in this sample, over 15% of them only once. The top ten clonotypes cover roughly 5.3% of the sample.

PBMCs were isolated by Ficoll-Paque density gradient centrifugation. Recombination connected TRBV7-6 to TRBJ2-5; matching of 5 bases hints at TRBD2 as the D gene. The sequencing sample was made of PBMCs or a T cell subset sorted from them (not recorded which). The sequence derives from a man in his late teens or twenties who had mild COVID-19 (a few samples of this study predate the infection). The sample titles of this study are shuffled in the database, so cell type and time point are left out; the donor was told from shared clones. The DNA sequence is as follows: TGTGCCAGCAGCTTAGAGGATACGGGGTGGGAGACCCAGTACTTC. Its amino acids are CASSLEDTGWETQYF.